This T cell receptor beta chain originates from a study of shared clonotypes between healthy human individuals. Unsorted PBMC samples were amplified in replicate PCRs containing 250 to 350 ng DNA, some 30,000 T cell genomes. Method: immunoSEQ multiplex PCR; TCRdb's copy keeps in-frame clones and lacks some. Found here are some 470,000 clones, over 60% of them singletons; the top ten hold approximately 12%. There were only Caucasian adults among the donors, and all lived in Nashville, Tennessee. V lost 3 bases to trimming and J lost 1 base, with 6 bases between them. This CDR3 spans 13 amino acids. Germline V gives CDR1 SGHNT, CDR2 YENEEA.

The TCR comes from a woman in her thirties or forties in good health. Some clones in this sample may be carry-over from other donors' samples. The source material was PBMCs. The gene calls are TRBV11-3 and TRBJ1-1; D gene uncertain. The CDR3, as DNA: TGTGCCAGCAGCTTTGGCAGGAACACTGAAGCTTTCTTT. Residues: CASSFGRNTEAFF. The entire variable domain, with the rest obtained from reference TRBV11-3 and TRBJ1-1, is as follows: EAGVVQSPRYKIIEKKQPVAFWCNPISGHNTLYWYLQNLGQGPELLIRYENEEAVDDSQLPKDRFSAERLKGVDSTLKIQPAELGDSAVYLCASSFGRNTEAFFGQGTRLTVV.